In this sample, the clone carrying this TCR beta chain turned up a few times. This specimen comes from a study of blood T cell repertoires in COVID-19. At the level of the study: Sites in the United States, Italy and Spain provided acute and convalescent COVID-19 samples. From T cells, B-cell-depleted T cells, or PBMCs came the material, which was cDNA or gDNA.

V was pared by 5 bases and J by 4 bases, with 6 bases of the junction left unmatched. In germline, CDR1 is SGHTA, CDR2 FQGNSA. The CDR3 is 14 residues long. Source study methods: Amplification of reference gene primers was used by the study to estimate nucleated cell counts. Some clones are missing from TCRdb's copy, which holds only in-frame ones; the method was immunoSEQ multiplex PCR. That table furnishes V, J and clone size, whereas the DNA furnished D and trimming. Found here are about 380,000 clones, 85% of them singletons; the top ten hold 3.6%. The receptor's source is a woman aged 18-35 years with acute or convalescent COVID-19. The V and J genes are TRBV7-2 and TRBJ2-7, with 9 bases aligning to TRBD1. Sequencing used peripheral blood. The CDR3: CASSATGGPYEQYF. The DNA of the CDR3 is TGTGCCAGCAGCGCGACAGGGGGTCCTTACGAGCAGTACTTC. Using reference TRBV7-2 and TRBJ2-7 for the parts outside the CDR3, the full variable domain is GAGVSQSPSNKVTEKGKDVELRCDPISGHTALYWYRQSLGQGLEFLIYFQGNSAPDKSGLPSDRFSAERTGGSVSTLTIQRTQQEDSAVYLCASSATGGPYEQYFGPGTRLTVT.